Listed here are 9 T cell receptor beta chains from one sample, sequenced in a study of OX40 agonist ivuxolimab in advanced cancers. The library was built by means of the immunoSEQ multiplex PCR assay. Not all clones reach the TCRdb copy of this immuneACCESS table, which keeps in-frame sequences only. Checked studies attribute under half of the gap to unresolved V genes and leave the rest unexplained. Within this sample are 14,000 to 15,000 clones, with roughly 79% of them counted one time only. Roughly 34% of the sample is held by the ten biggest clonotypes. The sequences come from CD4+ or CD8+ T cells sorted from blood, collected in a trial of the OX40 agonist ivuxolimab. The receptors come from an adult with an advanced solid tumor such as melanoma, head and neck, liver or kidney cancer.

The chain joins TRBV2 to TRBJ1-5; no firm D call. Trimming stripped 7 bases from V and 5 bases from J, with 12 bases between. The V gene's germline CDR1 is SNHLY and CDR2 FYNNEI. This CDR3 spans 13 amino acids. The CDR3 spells CASIRTRDQPQHF. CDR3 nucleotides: TGTGCCAGCATTAGGACGAGGGATCAGCCCCAGCATTTT.

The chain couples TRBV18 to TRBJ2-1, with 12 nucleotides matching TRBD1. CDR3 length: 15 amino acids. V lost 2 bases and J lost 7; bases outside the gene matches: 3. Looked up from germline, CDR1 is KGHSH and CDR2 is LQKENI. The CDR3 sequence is CASSPWDRGLNEQFF. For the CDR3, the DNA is TGTGCCAGCTCACCATGGGACAGGGGGCTGAATGAGCAGTTCTTC.

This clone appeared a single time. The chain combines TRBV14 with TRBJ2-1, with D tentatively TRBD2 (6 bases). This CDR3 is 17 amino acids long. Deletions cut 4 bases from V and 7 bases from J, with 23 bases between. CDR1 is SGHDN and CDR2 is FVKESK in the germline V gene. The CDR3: CASSPQMGLHLGNEQFF. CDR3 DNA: TGTGCCAGCAGCCCTCAGATGGGACTTCATTTAGGGAATGAGCAGTTCTTC.

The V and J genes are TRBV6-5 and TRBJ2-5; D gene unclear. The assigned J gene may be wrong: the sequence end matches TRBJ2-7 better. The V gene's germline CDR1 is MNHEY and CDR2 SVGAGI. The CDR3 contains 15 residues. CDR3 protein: CASSYSKVPLAEQYF. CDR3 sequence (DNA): TGTGCCAGCAGTTACTCGAAAGTCCCCCTCGCCGAGCAGTACTTC.

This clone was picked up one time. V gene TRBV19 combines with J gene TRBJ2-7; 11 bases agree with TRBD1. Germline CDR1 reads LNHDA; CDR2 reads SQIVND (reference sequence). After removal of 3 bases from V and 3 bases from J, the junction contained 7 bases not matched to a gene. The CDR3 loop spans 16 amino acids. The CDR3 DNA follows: TGTGCCAGTAGTATCGGGACAGGGGGATTCAGCTACGAGCAGTACTTC. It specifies CASSIGTGGFSYEQYF.

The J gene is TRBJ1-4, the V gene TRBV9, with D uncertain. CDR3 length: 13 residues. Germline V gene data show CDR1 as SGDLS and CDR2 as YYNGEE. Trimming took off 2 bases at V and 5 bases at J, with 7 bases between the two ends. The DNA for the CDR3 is TGTGCCAGCAGCGTGGCAGAGAATGAAAAACTGTTTTTT. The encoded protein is CASSVAENEKLFF. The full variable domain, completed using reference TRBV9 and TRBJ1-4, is DSGVTQTPKHLITATGQRVTLRCSPRSGDLSVYWYQQSLDQGLQFLIQYYNGEERAKGNILERFSAQQFPDLHSELNLSSLELGDSALYFCASSVAENEKLFFGSGTQLSVL.

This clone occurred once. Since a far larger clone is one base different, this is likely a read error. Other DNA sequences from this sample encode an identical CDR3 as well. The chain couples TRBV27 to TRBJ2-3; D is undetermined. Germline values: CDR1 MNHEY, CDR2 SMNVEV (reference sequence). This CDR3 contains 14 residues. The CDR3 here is CASSSSTGFDTQYF. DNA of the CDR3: TGTGCCAGCAGTTCGAGTACCGGGTTCGATACGCAATATTTT.

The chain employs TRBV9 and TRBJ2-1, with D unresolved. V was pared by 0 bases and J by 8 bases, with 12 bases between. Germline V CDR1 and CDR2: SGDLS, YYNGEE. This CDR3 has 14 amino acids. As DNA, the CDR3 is TGTGCCAGCAGCGTAGGAGCTTACGGGCATGAGCAGTTCTTC. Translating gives CASSVGAYGHEQFF.

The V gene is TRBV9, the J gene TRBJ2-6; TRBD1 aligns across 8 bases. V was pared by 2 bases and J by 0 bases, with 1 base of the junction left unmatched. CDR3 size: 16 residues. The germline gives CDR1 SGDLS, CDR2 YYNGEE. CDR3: CASSVDRDSGANVLTF. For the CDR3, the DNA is TGTGCCAGCAGCGTGGACAGGGACTCTGGGGCCAACGTCCTGACTTTC. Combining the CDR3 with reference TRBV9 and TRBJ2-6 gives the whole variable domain DSGVTQTPKHLITATGQRVTLRCSPRSGDLSVYWYQQSLDQGLQFLIQYYNGEERAKGNILERFSAQQFPDLHSELNLSSLELGDSALYFCASSVDRDSGANVLTFGAGSRLTVL.